The sequence of this T cell receptor beta chain was determined in a study of T cell changes during pregnancy in multiple sclerosis. Data came from immunoSEQ multiplex PCR; TCRdb stores just in-frame clones and leaves some out. The sample includes roughly 40,000 clones, roughly nine tenths seen only once; the top ten take around 0.51%. The CDR3 totals 16 residues. Germline V gene data show CDR1 as SGHAT and CDR2 as FQNNGV. J was trimmed by 6 bases and V by 5 bases; bases with no gene match: 7. The sequence was collected from a female donor with multiple sclerosis, enrolled in a pregnancy study. Sequencing was performed on CD4+ T cells from peripheral blood mononuclear cells, taken in the first trimester of pregnancy. The chain joins TRBV11-2 to TRBJ2-1, with 13 bases aligning to TRBD2. DNA of the CDR3: TGTGCCAGCAGCCCCCTCACTAGCGGGGGGGGCAATGAGCAGTTCTTC. Its translation is CASSPLTSGGGNEQFF.